These 5 T cell receptor delta chains came from one sample sequenced in a study of gamma-delta T cells after stem cell transplantation. TCRdb reprocessed the RT-PCR reads through CATT. The sample holds thousands of delta-chain clones, 20% to 25% seen once. The sequencing input was gamma-delta T cells. These receptors all stem from a human donor. It is not recorded whose cells these are; they may come from a transplant donor.

By sample fraction, this clone is medium-sized. This sequence joins TRDV2 and TRDJ1, with D perhaps TRDD3 (6 bases). Germline assignment: CDR1 GEAIGNYY and CDR2 EKD. Trimming removed 2 bases at V and 0 bases at J, with 18 bases between. CDR3 length: 17 residues. The CDR3 here is CACDNGNWGPYTDKLIF. CDR3 DNA sequence: TGTGCCTGTGACAATGGGAATTGGGGGCCGTACACCGATAAACTCATCTTT.

Regarding this clone: A far larger clone is only one base removed, so a read error is likely. The V call is TRDV2, the J call TRDJ1, with TRDD3 matching over 10 bases. The CDR3 contains 18 residues. Germline V gene lookup returns CDR1 GEAIGNYY and CDR2 EKD. The DNA for the CDR3 is TGTGCCTGTGACCGCGGACTGGGGGATCACCCGGACACCGATAAACCCATCTTT. This translates into CACDRGLGDHPDTDKPIF.

This chain joins TRAV29/DV5 and TRDJ1; D ambiguous. This CDR3 contains 16 residues. CDR1 and CDR2 from the germline V gene are NSMFDY and ISSIKDK. The V end lost 0 bases, the J end lost 7 bases, and 22 bases lay between the germline ends. The CDR3 DNA follows: TGTGCAGCAAGCGCGCAGGCGGAGCCCCACAGGCCTAAACTCATCTTT. This sequence encodes CAASAQAEPHRPKLIF.

This clone was counted a few times. A much more abundant neighbour one base away suggests this may be a read error. Other nucleotide sequences in the sample specify the same CDR3. V usage is TRDV1 and J usage is TRDJ1, with D possibly matching TRDD2 (9 bases). This CDR3 comprises 22 residues. Per the germline V gene, CDR1 is TSWWSYY and CDR2 is QGS. The DNA of the CDR3 is TGCGCTCTTGGGGGTCCTTCCTACGTAGAACTGGGGGCCCACCGGGCCGCCGATAAACTCATCTTT. Protein product: CALGGPSYVELGAHRAADKLIF.

The CDR3 region is CALGELIPLGDPLYTDKLIF. The CDR3 region has the DNA TGTGCTCTTGGGGAACTTATTCCTTTGGGGGACCCCTTGTACACCGATAAACTCATCTTT. This chain connects TRDV1 to TRDJ1; 7 bases are a match to TRDD3. The CDR3 is 20 residues long. J lost 0 bases, V lost 0 bases, and 16 bases had no gene match. Germline assignment: CDR1 TSWWSYY and CDR2 QGS.